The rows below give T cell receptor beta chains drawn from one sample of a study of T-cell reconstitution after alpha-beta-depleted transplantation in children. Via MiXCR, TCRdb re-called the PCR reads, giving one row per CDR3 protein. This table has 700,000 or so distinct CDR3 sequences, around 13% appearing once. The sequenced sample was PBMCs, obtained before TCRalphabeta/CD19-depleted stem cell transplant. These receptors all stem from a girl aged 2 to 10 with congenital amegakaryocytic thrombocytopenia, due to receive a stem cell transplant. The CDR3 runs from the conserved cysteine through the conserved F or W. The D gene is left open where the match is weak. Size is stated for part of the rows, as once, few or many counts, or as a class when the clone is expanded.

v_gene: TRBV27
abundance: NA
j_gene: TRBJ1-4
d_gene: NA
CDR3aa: CASSFRGRREKLFF
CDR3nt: TGTGCCAGCAGTTTTAGGGGAAGAAGGGAAAAACTGTTTTTT

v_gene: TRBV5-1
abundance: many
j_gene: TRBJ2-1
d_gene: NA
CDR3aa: CASSSTSSPYNEQFF
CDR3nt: TGCGCCAGCAGCTCCACTTCTAGCCCCTACAATGAGCAGTTCTTC

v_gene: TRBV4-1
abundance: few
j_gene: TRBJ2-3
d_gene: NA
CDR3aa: CASSRIPSVADTQYF
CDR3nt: TGCGCCAGCAGCCGAATACCTAGCGTCGCAGATACGCAGTATTTT

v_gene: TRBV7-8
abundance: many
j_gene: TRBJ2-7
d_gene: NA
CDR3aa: CASSLAYSYEQYF
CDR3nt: TGTGCCAGCAGCTTAGCCTACTCCTACGAGCAGTACTTC

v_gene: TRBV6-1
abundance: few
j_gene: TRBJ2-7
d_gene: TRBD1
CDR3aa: CASSEDRGQGSYEQYF
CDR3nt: TGTGCCAGCAGTGAAGATAGGGGACAGGGGTCCTACGAGCAGTACTTC

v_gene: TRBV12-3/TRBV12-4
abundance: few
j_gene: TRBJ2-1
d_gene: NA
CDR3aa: CSLQGAADSYNEQFF
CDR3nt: TGTTCACTTCAAGGGGCGGCTGACTCCTACAATGAGCAGTTCTTC

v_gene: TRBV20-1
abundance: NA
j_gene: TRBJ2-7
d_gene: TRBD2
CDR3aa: CSARAGLADEQYF
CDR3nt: TGCAGTGCTAGGGCAGGACTAGCCGATGAGCAGTACTTC

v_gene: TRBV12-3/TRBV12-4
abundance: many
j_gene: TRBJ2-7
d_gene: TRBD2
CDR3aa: CASSSPGDLTGTSIWYEQYF
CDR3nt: TGTGCCAGCAGTTCCCCAGGGGACCTGACCGGGACTAGTATTTGGTACGAGCAGTACTTC

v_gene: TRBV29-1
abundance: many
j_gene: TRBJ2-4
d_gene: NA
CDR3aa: CSVHENIQYF
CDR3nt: TGCAGCGTTCACGAAAACATTCAGTACTTC

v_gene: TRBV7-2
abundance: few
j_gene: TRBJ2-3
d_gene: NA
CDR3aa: CASSLRKGTDTQYF
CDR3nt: TGTGCCAGCAGCTTGAGAAAGGGCACAGATACGCAGTATTTT

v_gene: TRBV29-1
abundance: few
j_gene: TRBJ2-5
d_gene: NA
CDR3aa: CSVARRGIAETQYF
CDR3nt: TGCAGCGTTGCGAGGCGGGGAATAGCGGAGACCCAGTACTTC

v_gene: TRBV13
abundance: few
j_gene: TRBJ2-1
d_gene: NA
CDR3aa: CASSPRGSASYEQFF
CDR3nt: TGTGCCAGCAGCCCCCGGGGTAGTGCCTCCTATGAGCAGTTCTTC

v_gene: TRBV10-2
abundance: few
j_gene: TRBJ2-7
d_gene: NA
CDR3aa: CASSVTQMWYEQYF
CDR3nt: TGCGCCAGCAGTGTTACCCAAATGTGGTACGAGCAGTACTTC

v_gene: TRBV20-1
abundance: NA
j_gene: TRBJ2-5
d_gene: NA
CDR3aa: CSARALGWETQYF
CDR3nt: TGCAGTGCCAGGGCCCTGGGTTGGGAGACCCAGTACTTC

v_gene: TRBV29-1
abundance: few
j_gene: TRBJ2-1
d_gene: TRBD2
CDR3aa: CSVGASGYGNEQFF
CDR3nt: TGCAGCGTTGGGGCTAGCGGGTACGGCAATGAGCAGTTCTTC

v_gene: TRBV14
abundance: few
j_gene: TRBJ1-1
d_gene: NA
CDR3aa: CASSQNLRSTEAFF
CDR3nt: TGTGCCAGCAGCCAAAACCTCAGGAGCACTGAAGCTTTCTTT

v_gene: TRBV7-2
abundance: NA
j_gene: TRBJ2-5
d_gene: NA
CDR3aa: CASTLIFAPGGETQYF
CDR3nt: TGTGCCAGCACCTTAATTTTCGCTCCCGGGGGAGAGACCCAGTACTTC

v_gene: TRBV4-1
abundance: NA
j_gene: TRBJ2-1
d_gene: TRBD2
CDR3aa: CASSQAPGPLAGYNEQFF
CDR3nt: TGCGCCAGCAGCCAAGCCCCCGGCCCCCTAGCGGGGTACAATGAGCAGTTCTTC

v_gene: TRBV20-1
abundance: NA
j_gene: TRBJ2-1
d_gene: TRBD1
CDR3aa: CSARDRDRGTYNEQFF
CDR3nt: TGCAGTGCTAGAGATCGGGACAGGGGGACCTACAATGAGCAGTTCTTC

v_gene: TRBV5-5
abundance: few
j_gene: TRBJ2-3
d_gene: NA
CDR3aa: CASRFRQTTSTDTQYF
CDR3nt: TGTGCCAGCCGGTTCCGGCAGACTACAAGCACAGATACGCAGTATTTT

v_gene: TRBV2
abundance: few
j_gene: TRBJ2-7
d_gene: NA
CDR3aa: CASLGGFPRQYF
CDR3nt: TGTGCCTCCCTCGGAGGCTTTCCGAGGCAGTACTTC

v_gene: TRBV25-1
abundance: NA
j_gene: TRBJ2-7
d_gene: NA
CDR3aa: CANSGGTYEQCF
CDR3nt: TGTGCCAACAGCGGCGGGACCTACGAGCAGTGCTTC

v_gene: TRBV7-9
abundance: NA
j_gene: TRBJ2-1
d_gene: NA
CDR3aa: CASRLPSTSEQFF
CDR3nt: TGTGCCAGCAGGCTGCCTAGCACCAGTGAGCAGTTCTTC

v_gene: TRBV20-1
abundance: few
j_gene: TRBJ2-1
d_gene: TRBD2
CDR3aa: CSARGLAAHTNEQFF
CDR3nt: TGCAGTGCTAGGGGACTAGCGGCCCATACCAATGAGCAGTTCTTC

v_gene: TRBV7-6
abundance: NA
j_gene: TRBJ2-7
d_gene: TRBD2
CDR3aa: CASSRRLAGAYEQYF
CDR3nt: TGTGCCAGCAGCCGTAGACTAGCGGGGGCCTACGAGCAGTACTTC

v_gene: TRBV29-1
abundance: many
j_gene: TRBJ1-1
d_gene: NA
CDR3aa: CSHTTAGEAFF
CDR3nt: TGCAGCCACACGACAGCGGGTGAAGCTTTCTTT

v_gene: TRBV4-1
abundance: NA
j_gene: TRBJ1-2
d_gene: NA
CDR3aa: CASSQEGSTGLNYGYTF
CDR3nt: TGCGCCAGCAGCCAAGAAGGGTCTACAGGGTTAAACTATGGCTACACCTTC

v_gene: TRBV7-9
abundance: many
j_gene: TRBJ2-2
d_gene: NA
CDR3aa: CASSPWKYKPGELFF
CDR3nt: TGTGCCAGCAGCCCTTGGAAGTACAAGCCCGGGGAGCTGTTTTTT

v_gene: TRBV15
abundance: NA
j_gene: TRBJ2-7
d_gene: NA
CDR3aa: CATSRSFVGEQYF
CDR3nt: TGTGCCACCAGCAGGTCCTTTGTGGGCGAGCAGTACTTC

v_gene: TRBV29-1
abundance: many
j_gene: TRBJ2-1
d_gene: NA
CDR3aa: CSVVPQVLVGEQFF
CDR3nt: TGCAGCGTTGTTCCCCAGGTACTAGTAGGGGAGCAGTTCTTC

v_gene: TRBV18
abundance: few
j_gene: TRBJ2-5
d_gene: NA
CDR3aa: CASSPREFRETQYF
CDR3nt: TGTGCCAGCTCACCCCGGGAGTTCAGAGAGACCCAGTACTTC

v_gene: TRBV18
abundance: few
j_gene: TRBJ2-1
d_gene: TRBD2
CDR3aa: CASSPGAGSYNEQFF
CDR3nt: TGTGCCAGCTCACCAGGAGCGGGGTCCTACAATGAGCAGTTCTTC

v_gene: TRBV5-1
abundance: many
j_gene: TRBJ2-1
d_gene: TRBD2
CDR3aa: CASSLAGGIYEQFF
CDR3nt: TGCGCCAGCAGCTTGGCGGGAGGGATTTATGAGCAGTTCTTC

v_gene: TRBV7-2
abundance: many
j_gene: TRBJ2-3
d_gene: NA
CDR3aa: CASTQARSNTDTQYF
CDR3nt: TGTGCCAGCACCCAAGCCAGGAGTAATACAGATACGCAGTATTTT

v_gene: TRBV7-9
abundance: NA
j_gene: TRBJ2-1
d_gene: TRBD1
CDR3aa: CASSSGTGGSYNEQFF
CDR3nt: TGTGCCAGCAGCTCAGGGACAGGGGGGTCCTACAATGAGCAGTTCTTC

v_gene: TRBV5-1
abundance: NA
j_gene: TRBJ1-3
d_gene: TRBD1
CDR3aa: CASSARQGSGNTIYF
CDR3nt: TGCGCCAGCAGCGCCCGACAGGGATCAGGAAACACCATATATTTT

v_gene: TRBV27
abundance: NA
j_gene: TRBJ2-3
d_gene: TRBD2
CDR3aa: CASSLRGPGLASTGQYF
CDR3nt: TGTGCCAGCAGTTTAAGGGGCCCGGGACTAGCGAGTACCGGGCAGTATTTT

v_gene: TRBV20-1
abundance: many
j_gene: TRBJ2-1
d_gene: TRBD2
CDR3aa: CSASFPGGVNEQFF
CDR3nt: TGCAGTGCTAGTTTTCCGGGAGGAGTCAATGAGCAGTTCTTC

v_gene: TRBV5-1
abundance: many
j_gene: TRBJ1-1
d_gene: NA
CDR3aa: CASSLDWVDQNTEAFF
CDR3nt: TGCGCCAGCAGCTTGGACTGGGTGGACCAGAACACTGAAGCTTTCTTT

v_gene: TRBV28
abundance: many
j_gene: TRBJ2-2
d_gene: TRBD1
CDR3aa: CASSFTTGAGELFF
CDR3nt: TGTGCCAGCAGTTTCACGACAGGGGCCGGGGAGCTGTTTTTT

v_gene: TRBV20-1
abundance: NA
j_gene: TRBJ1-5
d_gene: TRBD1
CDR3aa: CSTRTGDQPQHF
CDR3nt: TGCAGTACAAGGACAGGGGACCAGCCCCAGCATTTT

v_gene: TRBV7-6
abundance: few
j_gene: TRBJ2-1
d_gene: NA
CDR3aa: CASSPGIWGRNEQFF
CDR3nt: TGTGCCAGCAGCCCCGGGATATGGGGTAGGAATGAGCAGTTCTTC

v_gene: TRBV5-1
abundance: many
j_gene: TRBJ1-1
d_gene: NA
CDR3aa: CASSLAAIDTEAFF
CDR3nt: TGCGCCTCTAGCTTGGCCGCCATTGACACTGAAGCTTTCTTT

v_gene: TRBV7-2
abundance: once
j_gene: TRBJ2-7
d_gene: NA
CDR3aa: CASSFTLRGYEQYF
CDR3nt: TGTGCCAGCAGCTTCACCTTGCGGGGCTACGAGCAGTACTTC

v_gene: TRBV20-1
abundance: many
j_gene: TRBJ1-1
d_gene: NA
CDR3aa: CSARDLLEGLEAFF
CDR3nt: TGCAGTGCTAGAGATCTCCTCGAGGGCTTGGAGGCTTTCTTT

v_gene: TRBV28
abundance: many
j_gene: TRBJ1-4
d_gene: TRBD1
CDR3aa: CASGTGFEKLFF
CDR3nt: TGTGCCAGCGGGACAGGGTTTGAAAAACTGTTTTTT

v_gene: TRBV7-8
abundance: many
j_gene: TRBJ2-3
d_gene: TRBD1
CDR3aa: CASSSRPGQSTDTQYF
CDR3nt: TGTGCCAGCAGCTCCCGTCCGGGACAGAGCACAGATACGCAGTATTTT

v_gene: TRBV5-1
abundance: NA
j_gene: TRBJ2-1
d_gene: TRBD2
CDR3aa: CASSYGTSGSSFF
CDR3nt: TGCGCCAGCAGCTACGGGACTAGCGGGAGTTCTTTCTTC

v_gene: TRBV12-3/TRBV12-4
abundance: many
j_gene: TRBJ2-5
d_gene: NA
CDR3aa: CASSFRGETQYF
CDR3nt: TGTGCCAGCAGTTTCCGGGGAGAGACCCAGTACTTC

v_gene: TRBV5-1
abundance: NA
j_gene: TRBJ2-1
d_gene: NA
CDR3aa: CASSVYRDGSYNEQFF
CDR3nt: TGCGCCAGCAGCGTATACCGGGACGGCTCCTACAATGAGCAGTTCTTC